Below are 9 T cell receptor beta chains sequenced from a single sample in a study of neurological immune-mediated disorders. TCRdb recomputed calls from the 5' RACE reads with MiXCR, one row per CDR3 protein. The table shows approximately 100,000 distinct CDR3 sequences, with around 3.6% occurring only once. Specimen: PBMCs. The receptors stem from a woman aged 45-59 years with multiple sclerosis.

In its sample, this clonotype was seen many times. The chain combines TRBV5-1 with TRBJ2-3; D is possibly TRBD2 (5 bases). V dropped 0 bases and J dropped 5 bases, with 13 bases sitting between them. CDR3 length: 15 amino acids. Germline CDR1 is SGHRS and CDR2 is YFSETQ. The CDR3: CASSLVGASQDTQYF. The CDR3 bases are TGCGCCAGCAGCTTGGTTGGTGCTAGCCAAGATACGCAGTATTTT.

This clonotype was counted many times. Written as DNA, the CDR3 is TGCGCCAGCAGCCAATTTCTCGGACAGGGGACCTACGAGCAGTACTTC. Translating gives CASSQFLGQGTYEQYF. The gene calls are TRBV4-3 and TRBJ2-7; 9 bases are a match to TRBD1. Per the germline V gene, CDR1 is LGHNA and CDR2 is YSLEER. V lost 2 bases to trimming and J lost 2 bases; unmatched junction nucleotides: 7. This CDR3 region has 16 residues.

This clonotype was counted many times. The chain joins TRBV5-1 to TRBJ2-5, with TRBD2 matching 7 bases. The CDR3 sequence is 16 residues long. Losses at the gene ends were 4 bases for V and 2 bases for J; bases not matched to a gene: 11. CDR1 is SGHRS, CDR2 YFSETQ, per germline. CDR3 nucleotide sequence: TGCGCCAGCAGCCGACGAGCGGGGCTTACTCAAGAGACCCAGTACTTC. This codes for CASSRRAGLTQETQYF.

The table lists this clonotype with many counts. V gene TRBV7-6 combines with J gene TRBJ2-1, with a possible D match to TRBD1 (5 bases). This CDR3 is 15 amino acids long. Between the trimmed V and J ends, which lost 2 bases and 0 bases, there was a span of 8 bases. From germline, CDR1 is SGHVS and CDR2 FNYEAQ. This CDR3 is CASSLRGVSYNEQFF. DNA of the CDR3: TGTGCCAGCAGCTTAAGGGGTGTCTCCTACAATGAGCAGTTCTTC.

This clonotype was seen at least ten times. The CDR3 nucleotides are TGCGCCAGCAGCCAATCGGGGACAGGGGGCGTACGAGGCTACACCTTC. Protein sequence: CASSQSGTGGVRGYTF. The chain employs TRBV4-3 and TRBJ1-2, with TRBD1 identical over 12 bases. The CDR3 length is 16 residues. Germline trimming cut 2 bases from V and 8 bases from J; bases unmatched to any gene: 9. CDR1 and CDR2 from the germline V gene are LGHNA and YSLEER.

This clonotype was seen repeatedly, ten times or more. In nucleotides, the CDR3 is TGTGCCAGCAGCCCAGTGTCTAGCACAGATACGCAGTATTTT. Translation: CASSPVSSTDTQYF. This chain uses TRBV7-6 with TRBJ2-3; D gene ambiguous. This CDR3 spans 14 amino acids. Germline loops: CDR1 SGHVS, CDR2 FNYEAQ. Trimming took off 5 bases at V and 0 bases at J, with 9 bases between the two ends.

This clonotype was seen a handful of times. The CDR3 here is CASTQKAYEQYF. The CDR3 nucleotides read TGTGCCAGCACCCAAAAAGCTTACGAGCAGTACTTC. This sequence joins TRBV2 and TRBJ2-7; D call uncertain. The V and J ends lost 7 bases and 4 bases respectively, with 11 bases between them. The germline gives CDR1 SNHLY, CDR2 FYNNEI. This CDR3 comprises 12 residues.

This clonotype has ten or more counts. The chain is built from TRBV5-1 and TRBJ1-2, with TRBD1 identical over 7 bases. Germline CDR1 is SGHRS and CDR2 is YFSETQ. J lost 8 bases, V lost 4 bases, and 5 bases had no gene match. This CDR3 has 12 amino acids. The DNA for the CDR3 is TGCGCCAGCAGCGGAGACAGGGTCGGCTACACCTTC. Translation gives CASSGDRVGYTF.

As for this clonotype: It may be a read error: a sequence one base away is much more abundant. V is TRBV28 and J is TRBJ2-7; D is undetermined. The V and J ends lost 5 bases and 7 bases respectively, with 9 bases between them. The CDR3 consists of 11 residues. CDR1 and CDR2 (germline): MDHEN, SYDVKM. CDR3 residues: CASSNRTEQYF. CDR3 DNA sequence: TGTGCCAGCAGTAACCGGACGGAGCAGTACTTC.